This entry lists 20 T cell receptor beta chains sequenced from one sample in a study of shared clonotypes between healthy human individuals. Sequencing used immunoSEQ multiplex PCR; TCRdb keeps in-frame clones, though not all of them. The profile shows roughly 1.5 million clones, around 98% of them singletons. The specimen was naive CD4+ T cells sorted from blood. Subset of the sample: CD45RA+ positively selected. Source of these receptors: a man aged 30 to 39 in good health.

This clone has only one observation. The identical CDR3 is also encoded by other nucleotide sequences in the sample. The chain employs TRBV9 and TRBJ1-1, with a weak D call TRBD1 (6 bases). CDR1 and CDR2 from the germline V gene are SGDLS and YYNGEE. V dropped 0 bases and J dropped 0 bases, with 9 bases sitting between them. The CDR3 runs 15 residues. The CDR3 here is CASSVEGHLNTEAFF. The CDR3, as DNA: TGTGCCAGCAGCGTAGAGGGACACTTGAACACTGAAGCTTTCTTT.

The chain is built from TRBV18 and TRBJ2-5, with D maybe TRBD1 (5 bases). The length of the CDR3 is 14 residues. V was trimmed by 2 bases and J by 1 base, leaving 8 bases between them. Germline V gene data show CDR1 as KGHSH and CDR2 as LQKENI. The CDR3 is CASSPTGPQETQYF. CDR3 bases: TGTGCCAGCTCACCAACAGGACCCCAAGAGACCCAGTACTTC.

The chain uses TRBV27 and TRBJ2-2, with a weak D call TRBD2 (5 bases). Trimming took 8 bases from V and 4 from J, leaving 14 bases between them. The CDR3 spans 14 residues. Germline loops: CDR1 MNHEY, CDR2 SMNVEV (reference sequence). The CDR3 DNA is TGTGCCAGCGGGTCACTAGATGCCACCGGGGAGCTGTTTTTT. This encodes CASGSLDATGELFF.

The rearrangement links TRBV6-5 to TRBJ1-1; D call uncertain. The CDR3 length is 14 residues. The V end was cut by 7 bases, the J end by 11 bases, with 23 bases between. Germline loops: CDR1 MNHEY, CDR2 SVGAGI. CDR3 sequence: CASTPYPRAGVAFF. The CDR3, as DNA: TGTGCCAGCACCCCGTATCCTAGGGCCGGGGTGGCTTTCTTT.

The chain uses TRBV7-2 and TRBJ2-3; D possibly corresponds to TRBD1 (5 bases). CDR1 SGHTA and CDR2 FQGNSA come from the germline V gene. The CDR3 runs 14 residues. V was pared by 5 bases and J by 0 bases, with 9 bases between. This CDR3 is CASSVGASTDTQYF. The CDR3 bases are TGTGCCAGCAGCGTAGGGGCTAGCACAGATACGCAGTATTTT.

The rearrangement joins TRBV29-1 to TRBJ2-7, with 9 bases identical to TRBD1. This CDR3 region has 16 residues. The germline V gene encodes CDR1 SQVTM and CDR2 ANQGSEA. Trimming removed 3 bases from V and 6 bases from J; junction bases left unmatched: 15. The CDR3 nucleotides read TGCAGCGTTGAGACGGGACAGGGAAAATCCCACTCCGAGCAGTACTTC. Translating gives CSVETGQGKSHSEQYF.

The V gene is TRBV27, the J gene TRBJ2-2; 7 bases agree with TRBD1. Germline values: CDR1 MNHEY, CDR2 SMNVEV (reference sequence). V shed 3 bases, J shed 3 bases, and the junction held 10 bases outside the gene matches. The CDR3 sequence is 17 residues long. Here the CDR3 DNA reads TGTGCCAGCAGTTTCCCCCCCAACAGGGGAGACACCGGGGAGCTGTTTTTT. Translated, it gives CASSFPPNRGDTGELFF.

V gene TRBV20-1 combines with J gene TRBJ2-1, with D unresolved. The CDR3 is made up of 11 amino acids. Trimming stripped 1 base from V and 8 bases from J, with 6 bases between. From germline, CDR1 is DFQATT and CDR2 SNEGSKA (reference sequence). CDR3 region: CSARVSDEQFF. The CDR3 nucleotides read TGCAGTGCTAGAGTCTCCGATGAGCAGTTCTTC.

This clone is a singleton in its sample. The chain has TRBV7-2 and TRBJ1-2; TRBD1 agrees at 9 bases. J lost 8 bases, V lost 5 bases, and 9 bases had no gene match. The germline V gene encodes CDR1 SGHTA and CDR2 FQGNSA. The CDR3 totals 14 residues. The CDR3 coding sequence is TGTGCCAGCAGCCCTCGGACAGGGACAGGGGGCTACACCTTC. Protein: CASSPRTGTGGYTF.

The chain recombines TRBV7-2 with TRBJ2-7; possibly TRBD1 for D (6 bases). Trimming shortened V by 5 bases and J by 7 bases, and 9 bases separated the two germline ends. This CDR3 spans 11 amino acids. Germline lookup yields CDR1 SGHTA and CDR2 FQGNSA. CDR3 DNA sequence: TGTGCCAGCAGCCCTGGGACAGAGCAGTACTTC. This sequence encodes CASSPGTEQYF.

This rearrangement joins TRBV5-1 to TRBJ2-2, with 13 positions matching TRBD2. Germline-derived CDR1 and CDR2 are SGHRS and YFSETQ. The CDR3 runs 19 residues. Unmatched junction bases numbered 9, after V lost 4 bases and J lost 0 bases. The CDR3 loop reads CASSVRLAGGTSNTGELFF. CDR3 nucleotide sequence: TGCGCCAGCAGCGTGAGACTAGCGGGAGGCACCTCGAACACCGGGGAGCTGTTTTTT.

J is TRBJ1-5 and V is TRBV28; D unresolved. Germline-derived CDR1 and CDR2 are MDHEN and SYDVKM. Trimming left V 1 base short and J 1 base short, with 17 bases between. The CDR3 contains 18 residues. The CDR3 DNA reads as TGTGCCAGCAGTTTATTTCAGTTACGCAAAGGGAGCAATCAGCCCCAGCATTTT. Its translation: CASSLFQLRKGSNQPQHF.

The rearrangement links TRBV14 to TRBJ2-7; a weak D match, TRBD2 (6 bases). Germline values: CDR1 SGHDN, CDR2 FVKESK. Trimming removed 2 bases from V and 7 bases from J, with 15 bases in between. The CDR3 runs 14 residues. This chain's CDR3 is CASSQLRGLGEQYF. In DNA, the CDR3 is TGTGCCAGCAGCCAATTAAGGGGACTTGGAGAGCAGTACTTC.

The genes are TRBV6-1 and TRBJ2-7; a possible D gene is TRBD2 (6 bases). CDR3 length equals 14 residues. Germline V gene lookup returns CDR1 MNHNS and CDR2 SASEGT. Trimming pared 5 bases from V and 3 bases from J, leaving 14 bases between. Written as DNA, the CDR3 is TGTGCCAGCAGTAGGGCGGGATCGCACTACGAGCAGTACTTC. Translation gives CASSRAGSHYEQYF.

The genes are TRBV5-1 and TRBJ2-2; D unresolved. V lost 0 bases and J 7 bases, leaving 10 bases between the germline ends. The CDR3 extends over 14 amino acids. From germline, CDR1 is SGHRS and CDR2 YFSETQ. CDR3 region: CASSLDLSSGELFF. The DNA of the CDR3 is TGCGCCAGCAGCTTGGACCTTTCCAGCGGGGAGCTGTTTTTT.

This chain uses TRBV5-4 with TRBJ2-7; D perhaps matches TRBD2 (6 bases). Trimming stripped 0 bases from V and 0 bases from J, with 13 bases between. This CDR3 contains 16 residues. Germline CDR1 and CDR2: SGHNT and YYREEE (reference sequence). The CDR3 sequence is CASSLVASASSYEQYF. The CDR3 DNA follows: TGTGCCAGCAGCTTGGTGGCTAGCGCTAGCTCCTACGAGCAGTACTTC.

The CDR3 loop reads CASSPASQGSGTEAFF. CDR3 nucleotide sequence: TGTGCCAGCAGCCCCGCCTCACAGGGTTCGGGCACTGAAGCTTTCTTT. The chain uses TRBV9 and TRBJ1-1; D might be TRBD1 (6 bases). Trimming removed 4 bases at V and 4 bases at J, with 20 bases between. Germline V gene data show CDR1 as SGDLS and CDR2 as YYNGEE. The CDR3 is made up of 16 amino acids.

This sequence joins TRBV27 and TRBJ2-1, with 14 positions matching TRBD2. CDR3 length: 18 residues. V lost 5 bases to trimming and J lost 5 bases; unmatched junction nucleotides: 11. CDR1 and CDR2 (germline): MNHEY, SMNVEV (reference sequence). CDR3 DNA sequence: TGTGCCAGCAGTCGACTAGCGGGAGGGCATAACGTGGACAATGAGCAGTTCTTC. Translation gives CASSRLAGGHNVDNEQFF.

The rearrangement joins TRBV5-1 to TRBJ1-2; D not resolved. Looked up from germline, CDR1 is SGHRS and CDR2 is YFSETQ. This CDR3 is built from 15 residues. V shed 4 bases and J shed 5 bases, with 18 bases lying between them. The CDR3 here is CASSGSGRREYGYTF. Here the CDR3 DNA reads TGCGCCAGCAGCGGATCGGGCAGACGGGAGTATGGCTACACCTTC. Full variable domain (remainder filled in from reference TRBV5-1 and TRBJ1-2): KAGVTQTPRYLIKTRGQQVTLSCSPISGHRSVSWYQQTPGQGLQFLFEYFSETQRNKGNFPGRFSGRQFSNSRSEMNVSTLELGDSALYLCASSGSGRREYGYTFGSGTRLTVV.

The chain uses TRBV9 and TRBJ1-2; D is perhaps TRBD1 (6 bases). The CDR3 consists of 12 residues. The germline gives CDR1 SGDLS, CDR2 YYNGEE. V dropped 3 bases and J dropped 4 bases, with 7 bases sitting between them. The CDR3 DNA reads TGTGCCAGCAGCGCACAGGGCTATGGCTACACCTTC. Residues: CASSAQGYGYTF.